Described below is a single T cell receptor beta chain sequence and its context. What it binds is unknown. Profiled with immunoSEQ multiplex PCR; TCRdb holds only in-frame clones, not every one. The table has some 25,000 clones, about four fifths seen once. CD4+ T cells from unexposed donors were obtained before the COVID-19 pandemic (2011-2018). After around nine days of culture, CD4+ T cells were isolated. Unexposed-donor CD4+ T cells were probed with SARS-CoV-2 S/N and four cold-coronavirus spikes, cells permitting. The V end was cut by 0 bases, the J end by 1 base, with 14 bases between. Germline-derived CDR1 and CDR2 are ENHRY and SYGVKD. This CDR3 contains 17 residues. The data were obtained in a study of CD4 T cells in relation to SARS-CoV-2 and coronaviruses.

J is TRBJ2-3 and V is TRBV10-3, with D possibly TRBD2 on 6 matching bases. The sequenced sample was CD4+ T cells from PBMCs, cultured in vitro. This clonotype was sampled from a human donor in good health. CDR3 nucleotide sequence: TGTGCCATCAGTGAGTCGAAGGGCGGGGCGGGCACAGATACGCAGTATTTT. The encoded protein is CAISESKGGAGTDTQYF.